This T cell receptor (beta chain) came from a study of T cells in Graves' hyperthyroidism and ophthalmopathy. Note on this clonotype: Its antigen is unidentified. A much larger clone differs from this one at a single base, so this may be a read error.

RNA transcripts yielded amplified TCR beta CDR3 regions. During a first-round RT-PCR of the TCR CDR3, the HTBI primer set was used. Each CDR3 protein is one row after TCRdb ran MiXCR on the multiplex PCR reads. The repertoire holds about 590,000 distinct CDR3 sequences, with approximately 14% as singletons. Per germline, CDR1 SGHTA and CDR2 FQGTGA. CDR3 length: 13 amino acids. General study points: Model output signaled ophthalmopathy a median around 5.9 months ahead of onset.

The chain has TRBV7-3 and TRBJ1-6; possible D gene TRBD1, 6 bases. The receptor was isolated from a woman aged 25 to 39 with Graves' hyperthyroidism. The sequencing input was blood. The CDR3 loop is CASTGTNNSHLHF. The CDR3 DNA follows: TGTGCCAGCACTGGGACAAATAATTCACACCTCCACTTT.